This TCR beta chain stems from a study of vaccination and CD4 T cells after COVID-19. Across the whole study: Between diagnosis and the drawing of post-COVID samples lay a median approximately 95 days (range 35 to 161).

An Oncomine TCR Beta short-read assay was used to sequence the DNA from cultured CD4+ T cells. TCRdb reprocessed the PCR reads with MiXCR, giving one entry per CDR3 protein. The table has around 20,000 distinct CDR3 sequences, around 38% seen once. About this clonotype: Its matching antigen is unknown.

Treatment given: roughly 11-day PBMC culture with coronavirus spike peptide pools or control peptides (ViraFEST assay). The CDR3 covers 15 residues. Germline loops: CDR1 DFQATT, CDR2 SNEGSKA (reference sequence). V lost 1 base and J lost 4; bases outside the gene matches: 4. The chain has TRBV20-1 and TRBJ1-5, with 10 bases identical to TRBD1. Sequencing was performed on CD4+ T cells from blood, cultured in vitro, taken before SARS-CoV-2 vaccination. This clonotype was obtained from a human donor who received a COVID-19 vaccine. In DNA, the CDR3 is TGCAGTGCTAGAGCCTGGGGACAGGGGAATCAGCCCCAGCATTTT. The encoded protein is CSARAWGQGNQPQHF.